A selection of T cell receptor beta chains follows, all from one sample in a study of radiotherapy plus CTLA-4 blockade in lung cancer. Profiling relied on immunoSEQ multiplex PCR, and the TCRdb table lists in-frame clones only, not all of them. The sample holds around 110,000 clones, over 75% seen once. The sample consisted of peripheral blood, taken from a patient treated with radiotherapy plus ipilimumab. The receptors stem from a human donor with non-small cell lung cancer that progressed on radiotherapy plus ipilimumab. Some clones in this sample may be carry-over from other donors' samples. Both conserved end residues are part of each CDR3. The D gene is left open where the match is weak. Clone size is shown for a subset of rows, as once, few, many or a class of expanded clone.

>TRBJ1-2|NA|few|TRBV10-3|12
CAISGFGDGYTF
TGTGCCATTTCGGGATTTGGGGATGGCTACACCTTC
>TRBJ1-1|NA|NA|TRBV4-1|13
CASSQDQLTEAFF
TGTGCCAGCAGCCAAGATCAGCTGACTGAAGCTTTCTTT
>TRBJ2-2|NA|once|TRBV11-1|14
CASSLAAHDGELFF
TGTGCCAGCAGCTTAGCGGCCCACGACGGGGAGCTGTTTTTT
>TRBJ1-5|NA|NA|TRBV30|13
CAWSAGAGQPQHF
TGTGCCTGGAGTGCGGGGGCGGGACAGCCCCAGCATTTT
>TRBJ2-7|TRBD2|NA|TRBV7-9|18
CASSPLGGTGLDSYEQYF
TGTGCCAGCAGCCCATTGGGAGGGACGGGACTAGACTCCTACGAGCAGTACTTC
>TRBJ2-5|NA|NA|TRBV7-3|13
CASSLGGGETQYF
TGTGCCAGCAGCTTAGGGGGAGGAGAGACCCAGTACTTC
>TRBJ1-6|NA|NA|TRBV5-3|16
CARSLAGRHLNSPLHF
TGTGCCAGAAGCTTGGCGGGGCGTCACCTCAATTCACCCCTCCACTTT
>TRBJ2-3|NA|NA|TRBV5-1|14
CASTRGGLSDTQYF
TGCGCCAGCACCCGTGGAGGGTTGTCAGATACGCAGTATTTT
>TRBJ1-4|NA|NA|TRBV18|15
CASSPRVATNEKLFF
TGTGCCAGCTCACCTCGGGTTGCAACTAATGAAAAACTGTTTTTT
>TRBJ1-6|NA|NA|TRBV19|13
CASSIGDNSPLHF
TGTGCCAGTAGTATAGGGGATAATTCACCCCTCCACTTT
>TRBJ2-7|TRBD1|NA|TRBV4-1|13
CASSQGDSYEQYF
TGCGCCAGCAGCCAAGGGGACAGCTACGAGCAGTACTTC
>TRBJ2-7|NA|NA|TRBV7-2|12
CASSDYSYEQYF
TGTGCCAGCAGCGATTACTCCTACGAGCAGTACTTC
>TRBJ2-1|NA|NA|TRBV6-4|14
CASSDGGAYNEQFF
TGTGCCAGCAGTGACGGCGGGGCCTACAATGAGCAGTTCTTC
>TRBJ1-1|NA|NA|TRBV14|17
CASSQARGGAKDTEAFF
TGTGCCAGCAGCCAAGCGAGGGGGGGCGCAAAGGACACTGAAGCTTTCTTT
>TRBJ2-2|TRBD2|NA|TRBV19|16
CASIGGETANTGELFF
TGTGCCAGTATTGGGGGGGAGACGGCGAACACCGGGGAGCTGTTTTTT
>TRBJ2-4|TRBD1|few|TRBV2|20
CASSTPRDRGPLKAKNIQYF
TGTGCCAGCAGTACTCCCCGGGACAGGGGCCCTCTAAAAGCCAAAAACATTCAGTACTTC
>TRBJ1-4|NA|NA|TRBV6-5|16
CASSYSTFPGNEKLFF
TGTGCCAGCAGTTACTCGACGTTTCCAGGGAACGAAAAACTGTTTTTT
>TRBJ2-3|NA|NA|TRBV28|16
CASSPSGPPMGDTQYF
TGTGCCAGCAGTCCCTCCGGGCCCCCGATGGGAGATACGCAGTATTTT
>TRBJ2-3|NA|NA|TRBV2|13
CASSETGTNTQYF
TGTGCCAGCAGTGAAACAGGGACAAATACGCAGTATTTT
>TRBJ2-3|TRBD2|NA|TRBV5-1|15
CASSSLETGGDTQYF
TGCGCCAGCAGCTCCTTAGAGACGGGGGGAGATACGCAGTATTTT
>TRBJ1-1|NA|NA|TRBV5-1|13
CASTETRNTEAFF
TGCGCCAGCACCGAAACAAGGAACACTGAAGCTTTCTTT
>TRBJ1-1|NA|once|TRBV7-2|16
CASSSRLMRGRTEAFF
TGTGCCAGCAGCTCCCGTCTGATGAGGGGCAGAACTGAAGCTTTCTTT
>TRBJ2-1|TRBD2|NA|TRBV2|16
CASSEASGGPMTKQFF
TGTGCCAGCAGTGAGGCTAGCGGGGGCCCAATGACGAAGCAGTTCTTC
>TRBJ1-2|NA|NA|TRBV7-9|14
CASSLVKLEYGYTF
TGTGCCAGCAGCTTAGTAAAGCTCGAATATGGCTACACCTTC